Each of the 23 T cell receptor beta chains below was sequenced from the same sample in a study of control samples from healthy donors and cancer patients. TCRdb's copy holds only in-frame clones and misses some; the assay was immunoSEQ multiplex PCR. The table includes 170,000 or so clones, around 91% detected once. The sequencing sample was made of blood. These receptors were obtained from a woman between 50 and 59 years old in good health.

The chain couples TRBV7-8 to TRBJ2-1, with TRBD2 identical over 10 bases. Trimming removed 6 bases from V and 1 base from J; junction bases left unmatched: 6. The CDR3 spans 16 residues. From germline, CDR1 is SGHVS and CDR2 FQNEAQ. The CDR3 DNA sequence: TGTGCCAGCAGTTTTACTAGCGGGGTTTCCTACAATGAGCAGTTCTTC. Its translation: CASSFTSGVSYNEQFF.

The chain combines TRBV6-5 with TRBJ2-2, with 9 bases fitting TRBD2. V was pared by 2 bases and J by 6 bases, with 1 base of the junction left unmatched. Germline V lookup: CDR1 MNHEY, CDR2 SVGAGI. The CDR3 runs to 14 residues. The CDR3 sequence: CASSYGGRAGELFF. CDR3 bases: TGTGCCAGCAGTTACGGCGGGAGGGCCGGGGAGCTGTTTTTT.

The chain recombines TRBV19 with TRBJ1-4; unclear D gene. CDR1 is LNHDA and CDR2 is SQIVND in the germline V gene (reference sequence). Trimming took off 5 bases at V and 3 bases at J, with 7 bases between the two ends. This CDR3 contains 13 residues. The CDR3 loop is CASSGGANEKLFF. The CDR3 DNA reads TGTGCCAGTAGTGGCGGTGCTAATGAAAAACTGTTTTTT.

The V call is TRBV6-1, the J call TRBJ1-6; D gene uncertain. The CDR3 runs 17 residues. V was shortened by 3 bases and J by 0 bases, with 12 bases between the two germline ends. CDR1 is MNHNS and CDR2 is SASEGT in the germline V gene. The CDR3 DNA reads TGTGCCAGCAGTGACCCCCTACTAAGCTCCTATAATTCACCCCTCCACTTT. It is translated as CASSDPLLSSYNSPLHF.

The CDR3 DNA sequence: TGCGCCAGCAGCCAAGGTGGTCGGGCGGGAGGAGGGGCAGATACGCAGTATTTT. Its translation: CASSQGGRAGGGADTQYF. This chain uses TRBV4-1 with TRBJ2-3; 8 nucleotides line up with TRBD2. This CDR3 has 18 residues. Germline lookup yields CDR1 MGHRA and CDR2 YSYEKL. J was trimmed by 4 bases and V by 1 base; bases with no gene match: 13.

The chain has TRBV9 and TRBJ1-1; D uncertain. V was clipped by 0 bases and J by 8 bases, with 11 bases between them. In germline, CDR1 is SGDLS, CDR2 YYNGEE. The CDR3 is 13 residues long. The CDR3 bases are TGTGCCAGCAGCGTAGGGATGGCGGAAGAAGCTTTCTTT. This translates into CASSVGMAEEAFF.

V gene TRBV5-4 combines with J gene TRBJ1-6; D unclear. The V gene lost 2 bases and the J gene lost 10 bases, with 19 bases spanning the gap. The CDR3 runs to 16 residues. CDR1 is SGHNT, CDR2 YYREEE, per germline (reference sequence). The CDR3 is CASSFTTVPKGSPLHF. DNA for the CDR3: TGTGCCAGCAGCTTCACGACGGTGCCTAAAGGGTCACCCCTCCACTTT.

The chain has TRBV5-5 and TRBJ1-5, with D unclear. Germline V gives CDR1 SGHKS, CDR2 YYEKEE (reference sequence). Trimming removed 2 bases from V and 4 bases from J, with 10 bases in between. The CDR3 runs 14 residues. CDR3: CASSFRQANQPQHF. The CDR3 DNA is TGTGCCAGCAGCTTCAGGCAGGCTAATCAGCCCCAGCATTTT.

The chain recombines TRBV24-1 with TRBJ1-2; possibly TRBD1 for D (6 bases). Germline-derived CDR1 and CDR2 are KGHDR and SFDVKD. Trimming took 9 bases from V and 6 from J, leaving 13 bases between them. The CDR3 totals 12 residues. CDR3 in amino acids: CATVDSLNGYTF. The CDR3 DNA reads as TGTGCCACCGTGGACAGTTTGAATGGCTACACCTTC.

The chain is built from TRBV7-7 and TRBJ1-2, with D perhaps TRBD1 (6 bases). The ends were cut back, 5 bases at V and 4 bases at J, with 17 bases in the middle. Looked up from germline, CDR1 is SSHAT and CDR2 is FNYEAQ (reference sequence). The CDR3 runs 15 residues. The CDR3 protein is CASSLDRPGSYGYTF. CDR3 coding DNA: TGTGCCAGCAGCCTGGACAGACCCGGTAGCTATGGCTACACCTTC.

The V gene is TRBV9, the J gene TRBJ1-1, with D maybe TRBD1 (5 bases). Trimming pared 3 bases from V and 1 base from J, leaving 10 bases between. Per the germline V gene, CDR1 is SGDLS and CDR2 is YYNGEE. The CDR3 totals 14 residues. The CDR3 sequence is CASSANQGNTEAFF. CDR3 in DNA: TGTGCCAGCAGCGCTAACCAGGGGAACACTGAAGCTTTCTTT.

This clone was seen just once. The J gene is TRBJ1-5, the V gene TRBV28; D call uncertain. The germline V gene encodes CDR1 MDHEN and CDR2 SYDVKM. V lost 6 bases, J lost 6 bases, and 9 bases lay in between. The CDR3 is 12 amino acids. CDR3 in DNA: TGTGCCAGCAGCATTCGCGGTCAGCCCCAGCATTTT. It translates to CASSIRGQPQHF.

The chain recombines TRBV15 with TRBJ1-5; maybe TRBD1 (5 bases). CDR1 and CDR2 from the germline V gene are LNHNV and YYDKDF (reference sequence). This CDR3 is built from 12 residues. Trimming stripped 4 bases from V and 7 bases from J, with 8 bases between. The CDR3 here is CATSTSGQPQHF. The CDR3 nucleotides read TGTGCCACCAGCACCTCAGGGCAGCCCCAGCATTTT.

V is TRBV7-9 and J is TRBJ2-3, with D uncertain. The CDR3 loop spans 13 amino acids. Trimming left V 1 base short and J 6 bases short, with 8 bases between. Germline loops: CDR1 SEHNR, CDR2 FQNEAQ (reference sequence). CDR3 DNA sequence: TGTGCCAGCAGCTTAGATACGGCCGATACGCAGTATTTT. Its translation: CASSLDTADTQYF.

CDR3 sequence: CASSLSAGGPYEQYF. The DNA of the CDR3 is TGCGCCAGCAGCTTATCAGCGGGAGGGCCCTACGAGCAGTACTTC. The rearrangement links TRBV5-1 to TRBJ2-7, with 10 positions matching TRBD2. The V gene's germline CDR1 is SGHRS and CDR2 YFSETQ. The CDR3 is 15 residues long. With 2 bases clipped from V and 2 bases from J, the junction kept 4 bases outside the gene matches.

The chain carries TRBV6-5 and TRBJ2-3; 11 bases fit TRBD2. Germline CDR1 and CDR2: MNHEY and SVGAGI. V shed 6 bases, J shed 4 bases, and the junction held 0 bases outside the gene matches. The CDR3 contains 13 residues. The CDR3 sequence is CASRLAGADTQYF. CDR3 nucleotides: TGTGCCAGCAGACTAGCGGGAGCAGATACGCAGTATTTT.

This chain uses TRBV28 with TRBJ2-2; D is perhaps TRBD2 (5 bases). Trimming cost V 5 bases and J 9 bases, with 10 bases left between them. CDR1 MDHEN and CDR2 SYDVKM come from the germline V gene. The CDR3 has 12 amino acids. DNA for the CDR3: TGTGCCAGCAGTGGGGAGATGCGGGAGCTGTTTTTT. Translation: CASSGEMRELFF. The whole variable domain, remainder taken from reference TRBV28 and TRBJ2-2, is DVKVTQSSRYLVKRTGEKVFLECVQDMDHENMFWYRQDPGLGLRLIYFSYDVKMKEKGDIPEGYSVSREKKERFSLILESASTNQTSMYLCASSGEMRELFFGEGSRLTVL.

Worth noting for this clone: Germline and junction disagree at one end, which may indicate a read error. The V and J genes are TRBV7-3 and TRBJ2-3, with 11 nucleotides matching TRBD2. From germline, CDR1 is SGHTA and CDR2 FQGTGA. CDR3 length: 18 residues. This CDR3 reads CASSITSGGPFSTDTQYF. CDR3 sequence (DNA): TGTGCCAGCAGCATAACTAGCGGGGGACCTTTCAGCACAGATACGCAGTATTTT.

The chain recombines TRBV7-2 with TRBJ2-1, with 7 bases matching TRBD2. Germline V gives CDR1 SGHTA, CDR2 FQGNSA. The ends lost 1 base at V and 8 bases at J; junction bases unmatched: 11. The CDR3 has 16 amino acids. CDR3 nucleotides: TGTGCCAGCAGCTTAGACGAGGGAGGGCCTTGGGATGAGCAGTTCTTC. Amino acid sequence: CASSLDEGGPWDEQFF.

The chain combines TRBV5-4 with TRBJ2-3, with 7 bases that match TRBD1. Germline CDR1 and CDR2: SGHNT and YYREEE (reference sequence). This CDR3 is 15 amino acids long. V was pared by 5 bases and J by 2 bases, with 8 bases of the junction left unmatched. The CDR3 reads CASSPGDSATDTQYF. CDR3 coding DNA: TGTGCCAGCAGTCCTGGGGACAGCGCCACAGATACGCAGTATTTT.

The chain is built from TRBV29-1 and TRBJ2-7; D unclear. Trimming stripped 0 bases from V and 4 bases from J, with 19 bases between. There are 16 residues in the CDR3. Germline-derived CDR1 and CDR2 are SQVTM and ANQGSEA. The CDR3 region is CSVEEEVGAITYEQYF. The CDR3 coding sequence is TGCAGCGTTGAAGAAGAAGTAGGCGCCATAACTTACGAGCAGTACTTC.

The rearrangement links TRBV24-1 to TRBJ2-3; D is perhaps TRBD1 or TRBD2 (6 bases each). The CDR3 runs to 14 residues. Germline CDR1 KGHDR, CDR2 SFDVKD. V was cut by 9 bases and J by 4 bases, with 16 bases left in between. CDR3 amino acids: CATGWGASPDTQYF. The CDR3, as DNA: TGTGCCACCGGGTGGGGGGCATCCCCAGATACGCAGTATTTT.

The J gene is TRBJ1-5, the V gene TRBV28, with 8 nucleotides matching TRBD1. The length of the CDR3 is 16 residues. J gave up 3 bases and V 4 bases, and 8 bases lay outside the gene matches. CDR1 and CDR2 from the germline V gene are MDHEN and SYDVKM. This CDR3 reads CASSSGQGSHNQPQHF. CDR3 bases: TGTGCCAGCAGTTCAGGACAGGGTTCTCACAATCAGCCCCAGCATTTT.